In its sample, the clone carrying this T cell receptor beta chain was seen a few times. Its antigen is unidentified. TCRdb re-analysed the RT-PCR reads in MiXCR, keeping a single row per CDR3 protein. The sample includes 500,000 to 550,000 distinct CDR3 sequences, around 7.7% of them seen just once. The sample originates from a study of response to subunit inactivated influenza vaccine. Study-wide findings and caveats: After each seasonal influenza vaccination, few new T cells are recruited, the authors suggested.

Germline assignment: CDR1 SGHVS and CDR2 FQNEAQ. This CDR3 is 13 amino acids long. Losses at the gene ends were 4 bases for V and 8 bases for J; bases not matched to a gene: 3. The J gene is TRBJ1-3, the V gene TRBV7-8, with TRBD1 matching over 9 bases. The clonotype originates from a man aged 50 to 69 who received an inactivated influenza vaccine. The starting material was PBMCs from blood, obtained about 24 months after vaccination. The CDR3 is CASSWDREYTIYF. CDR3 nucleotides: TGTGCCAGCAGCTGGGACAGGGAGTACACCATATATTTT.